These 15 T cell receptor beta chains originate from one sample sequenced in a study of T cell repertoires in cytomegalovirus infection. The antigens for these receptors are not known. TCRdb independently ran MiXCR on the reads; one entry per CDR3 protein. This sample has roughly 110,000 distinct CDR3 sequences, with 10% found just once. Source material: PBMCs, sequenced either directly or after in vitro stimulation (not recorded which). The receptors were sampled from a human donor in good health (CMV status not recorded). Some clones in this sample may be carry-over from other donors' samples.

This clonotype was counted at least ten times. The rearrangement links TRBV28 to TRBJ2-1; 13 nucleotides agree with TRBD2. The CDR3 covers 17 residues. J was trimmed by 0 bases and V by 5 bases; bases with no gene match: 4. Per the germline V gene, CDR1 is MDHEN and CDR2 is SYDVKM. The CDR3 DNA reads TGTGCCAGCAGTCCCCGGACTAGCGGGGGCTCCTACAATGAGCAGTTCTTC. Translated, it gives CASSPRTSGGSYNEQFF.

This clonotype was found a few times. The chain recombines TRBV28 with TRBJ1-2, with a possible D match to TRBD1 (5 bases). This CDR3 comprises 14 residues. Germline V gene sequence: CDR1 MDHEN, CDR2 SYDVKM. V was pared by 6 bases and J by 2 bases, with 13 bases between. The CDR3 DNA reads TGTGCCAGCAGCTCCGGGGCGGAGAACTATGGCTACACCTTC. Its translation is CASSSGAENYGYTF.

At least ten counts were recorded for this clonotype. This chain joins TRBV10-3 and TRBJ2-4; 7 positions agree with TRBD2. CDR1 and CDR2 from the germline V gene are ENHRY and SYGVKD. The CDR3 is made up of 15 amino acids. V was pared by 10 bases and J by 0 bases, with 9 bases of the junction left unmatched. CDR3 in DNA: TGTGCCACCGCGGGGGATATCATAGCCAAAAACATTCAGTACTTC. This encodes CATAGDIIAKNIQYF.

In this sample, this clonotype turned up a few times. The rearrangement uses TRBV5-6 and TRBJ2-7; possibly TRBD1 or TRBD2 for D (5 bases each). Germline V gene data show CDR1 as SGHDT and CDR2 as YYEEEE. This CDR3 comprises 12 residues. Trimming cost V 4 bases and J 5 bases, with 10 bases left between them. Written as DNA, the CDR3 is TGTGCCAGCAGCCGGGACGTCCACGAGCAGTACTTC. It specifies CASSRDVHEQYF.

This clonotype has a count of ten or more. V gene TRBV7-2 combines with J gene TRBJ2-5; D is unresolved. V was shortened by 6 bases and J by 4 bases, with 18 bases between the two germline ends. Germline loops: CDR1 SGHTA, CDR2 FQGNSA. The CDR3 loop spans 15 amino acids. The CDR3 nucleotides are TGTGCCAGCAGGGGATCCAGACCCTTAATAGAGACCCAGTACTTC. Encoded protein: CASRGSRPLIETQYF.

This clonotype has ten or more counts. The rearrangement joins TRBV7-2 to TRBJ1-2; D not certain. Trimming stripped 5 bases from V and 1 base from J, with 11 bases between. Germline V CDR1 and CDR2: SGHTA, FQGNSA. The CDR3 has 14 residues. The CDR3 DNA reads as TGTGCCAGCAGCCCCGGGGATTTTAACTATGGCTACACCTTC. As protein: CASSPGDFNYGYTF.

The chain combines TRBV4-1 with TRBJ2-5; D ambiguous. V was pared by 1 base and J by 5 bases, with 11 bases between. Germline V gene sequence: CDR1 MGHRA, CDR2 YSYEKL. The CDR3 is 14 amino acids. Here the CDR3 reads CASSQVGVTETQYF. Here the CDR3 DNA reads TGCGCCAGCAGCCAAGTTGGGGTCACGGAGACCCAGTACTTC.

The chain is built from TRBV11-1 and TRBJ2-3, with a tentative D call TRBD2 (6 bases). CDR1 is SGHAT and CDR2 is FQDESV in the germline V gene (reference sequence). The V end was cut by 1 base, the J end by 6 bases, with 17 bases between. CDR3 length equals 16 residues. The CDR3 loop is CASSLEPGALMDTQYF. The CDR3 nucleotides are TGTGCCAGCAGCTTAGAACCGGGAGCCCTTATGGATACGCAGTATTTT.

Many counts were recorded for this clonotype. J is TRBJ2-3 and V is TRBV7-8; possible D gene TRBD1, 5 bases. The germline V gene has CDR1 SGHVS and CDR2 FQNEAQ. This CDR3 spans 15 amino acids. Trimming took 1 base from V and 3 from J, leaving 11 bases between them. The CDR3 DNA is TGTGCCAGCAGCTTAGTAAGACAGTTTACAGATACGCAGTATTTT. Protein sequence: CASSLVRQFTDTQYF.

This clonotype came up a few times. V gene TRBV7-6 combines with J gene TRBJ1-6, with D unclear. Deletions cut 5 bases from V and 3 bases from J, with 5 bases between. Germline V CDR1 and CDR2: SGHVS, FNYEAQ. The CDR3 extends over 13 amino acids. As DNA, the CDR3 is TGTGCCAGCAGCACGAACTATAATTCACCCCTCCACTTT. Translation: CASSTNYNSPLHF.

This sequence joins TRBV3-1 and TRBJ2-2; a possible D gene is TRBD2 (5 bases). Germline CDR1 is LGHDT and CDR2 is YNNKEL (reference sequence). The CDR3 sequence is 15 residues long. V was shortened by 7 bases and J by 1 base, with 13 bases between the two germline ends. The CDR3 bases are TGTGCCAGCACCAACGGAGGATTGAACACCGGGGAGCTGTTTTTT. Translation gives CASTNGGLNTGELFF.

Only one count was recorded for this clonotype. The V call is TRBV6-4, the J call TRBJ2-5, with D possibly TRBD2 on 6 matching bases. Germline loops: CDR1 MRHNA, CDR2 SNTAGT. The CDR3 covers 13 residues. Trimming left V 4 bases short and J 5 bases short, with 11 bases between. The CDR3 nucleotides read TGTGCCAGCAGTGTAATACGGGGGGAGACCCAGTACTTC. It translates to CASSVIRGETQYF.

This clonotype was counted between two and nine times. The V call is TRBV6-8, the J call TRBJ2-7; the match to TRBD1 covers 7 bases. Germline-derived CDR1 and CDR2 are MNHGY and SAAAGT. With V trimmed by 5 bases and J by 6 bases, 13 bases remained unmatched. There are 15 residues in the CDR3. For the CDR3, the DNA is TGTGCCAGCAGTCGATCCGGGACAGTTTTAGGCGAGCAGTACTTC. The encoded protein is CASSRSGTVLGEQYF.

This clonotype was recorded a few times. V gene TRBV5-4 combines with J gene TRBJ1-2; D gene uncertain. The CDR3 has 15 residues. Trimming took 0 bases from V and 0 from J, leaving 9 bases between them. Germline V CDR1 and CDR2: SGHNT, YYREEE (reference sequence). The CDR3 DNA reads as TGTGCCAGCAGCTTGGAGCAGGCCGCTAACTATGGCTACACCTTC. Encoded protein: CASSLEQAANYGYTF.

V and J are TRBV2 and TRBJ2-3; tentatively, D is TRBD2 (6 bases). Trimming took off 8 bases at V and 5 bases at J, with 11 bases between the two ends. CDR1 and CDR2 (germline): SNHLY, FYNNEI. This CDR3 is built from 12 residues. For the CDR3, the DNA is TGTGCCAGCCGCCCGGGAGTAGATACGCAGTATTTT. Amino acid sequence: CASRPGVDTQYF.